One and the same sample provided the 13 T cell receptor beta chains below, sequenced in a study of cytomegalovirus exposure and HLA in healthy donors. PCR was performed using 60 Vbeta and 13 Jbeta primers. The method was immunoSEQ multiplex PCR; TCRdb's version includes in-frame clones alone and lacks a portion of them. The table shows more than 140,000 clones, with approximately 82% occurring only once. Sequenced input: PBMCs. The receptors stem from a woman aged 40 to 50 in good health and CMV-seronegative.

The chain combines TRBV7-7 with TRBJ2-5, with a tentative D call TRBD2 (6 bases). CDR3 length: 15 amino acids. V lost 5 bases to trimming and J lost 4 bases, with 17 bases between them. The V gene's germline CDR1 is SSHAT and CDR2 FNYEAQ (reference sequence). This chain's CDR3 is CASSPTGTQGETQYF. In nucleotides, the CDR3 is TGTGCCAGCAGCCCAACCGGGACTCAGGGAGAGACCCAGTACTTC. The full variable domain, completed using reference TRBV7-7 and TRBJ2-5, is GAGVSQSPRYKVTKRGQDVTLRCDPISSHATLYWYQQALGQGPEFLTYFNYEAQPDKSGLPSDRFSAERPEGSISTLTIQRTEQRDSAMYRCASSPTGTQGETQYFGPGTRLLVL.

V usage is TRBV7-9 and J usage is TRBJ2-3; 8 positions agree with TRBD2. The V gene's germline CDR1 is SEHNR and CDR2 FQNEAQ (reference sequence). J gave up 0 bases and V 3 bases, and 2 bases lay outside the gene matches. The CDR3 length is 15 residues. For the CDR3, the DNA is TGTGCCAGCAGCTTCGGACTAGCAAGCACAGATACGCAGTATTTT. It translates to CASSFGLASTDTQYF.

The V gene is TRBV6-1, the J gene TRBJ1-5, with a tentative D call TRBD1 (5 bases). The CDR3 covers 16 residues. CDR1 and CDR2 (germline): MNHNS, SASEGT. Trimming stripped 0 bases from V and 0 bases from J, with 9 bases between. CDR3 residues: CASSEAFDSSNQPQHF. The CDR3 DNA reads as TGTGCCAGCAGTGAAGCTTTCGACAGTAGCAATCAGCCCCAGCATTTT.

The chain couples TRBV2 to TRBJ1-1, with a weak D call TRBD1 (5 bases). Germline CDR1 SNHLY, CDR2 FYNNEI. Trimming pared 8 bases from V and 2 bases from J, leaving 12 bases between. CDR3 length: 13 amino acids. The CDR3 sequence is CASVRGVNTEAFF. DNA for the CDR3: TGTGCCAGCGTAAGGGGCGTAAACACTGAAGCTTTCTTT.

This rearrangement joins TRBV5-6 to TRBJ1-6; D might be TRBD1 (6 bases). CDR3 size: 14 residues. The V and J ends lost 4 bases and 5 bases respectively, with 10 bases between them. Germline V gene data show CDR1 as SGHDT and CDR2 as YYEEEE. The CDR3 reads CASSRTDHNSPLHF. CDR3 coding DNA: TGTGCCAGCAGCCGGACAGACCATAATTCACCCCTCCACTTT.

The genes are TRBV11-2 and TRBJ1-5; D is undetermined. The CDR3 is 15 amino acids. Germline V gene data show CDR1 as SGHAT and CDR2 as FQNNGV. V was pared by 5 bases and J by 2 bases, with 13 bases between. This CDR3 reads CASSADRGGNQPQHF. The DNA of the CDR3 is TGTGCCAGCAGCGCAGACCGGGGTGGCAATCAGCCCCAGCATTTT. Using reference TRBV11-2 and TRBJ1-5 for the parts outside the CDR3, the full variable domain is EAGVAQSPRYKIIEKRQSVAFWCNPISGHATLYWYQQILGQGPKLLIQFQNNGVVDDSQLPKDRFSAERLKGVDSTLKIQPAKLEDSAVYLCASSADRGGNQPQHFGDGTRLSIL.

The chain joins TRBV27 to TRBJ2-1; TRBD2 aligns across 7 bases. Germline CDR1 MNHEY, CDR2 SMNVEV (reference sequence). The CDR3 length is 13 residues. After removal of 6 bases from V and 8 bases from J, the junction contained 7 bases not matched to a gene. CDR3 sequence (DNA): TGTGCCAGCAGCCTGATTGGGAGGGATGAGCAGTTCTTC. Translating it yields CASSLIGRDEQFF.

This clone has only one observation. The chain combines TRBV4-3 with TRBJ2-3, with 14 positions matching TRBD2. V gave up 4 bases and J gave up 5 bases; unmatched junction bases: 5. Germline CDR1 and CDR2: LGHNA and YSLEER. This CDR3 has 16 amino acids. In DNA, the CDR3 is TGCGCCAGCAGCCCCCAGACTAGCGGGAGGGGAGATACGCAGTATTTT. Encoded protein: CASSPQTSGRGDTQYF.

The rearrangement uses TRBV2 and TRBJ2-6; tentative D call: TRBD1 (6 bases). Germline V CDR1 and CDR2: SNHLY, FYNNEI. Deletions cut 8 bases from V and 2 bases from J, with 10 bases between. The CDR3 totals 14 residues. The CDR3 sequence is CASRDTTGANVLTF. Here the CDR3 DNA reads TGTGCCAGCCGGGACACCACTGGGGCCAACGTCCTGACTTTC. The variable domain in full, with the rest retrieved from reference TRBV2 and TRBJ2-6, is EPEVTQTPSHQVTQMGQEVILRCVPISNHLYFYWYRQILGQKVEFLVSFYNNEISEKSEIFDDQFSVERPDGSNFTLKIRSTKLEDSAMYFCASRDTTGANVLTFGAGSRLTVL.

This rearrangement joins TRBV5-1 to TRBJ2-4; perhaps TRBD1 as D (6 bases). The CDR3 spans 21 residues. Per germline, CDR1 SGHRS and CDR2 YFSETQ. Trimming cost V 3 bases and J 1 base, with 29 bases left between them. CDR3: CASSSHASGDGVLSAKNIQYF. The CDR3 DNA reads TGCGCCAGCAGCTCTCACGCTTCAGGGGATGGAGTCTTGAGTGCCAAAAACATTCAGTACTTC.

The chain combines TRBV7-2 with TRBJ1-1; TRBD1 is a possible D gene (5 bases). Germline lookup yields CDR1 SGHTA and CDR2 FQGNSA. CDR3 length: 15 amino acids. V shed 5 bases and J shed 4 bases, with 17 bases lying between them. The CDR3 bases are TGTGCCAGCAGCCCCAGCCCCGGGGGAACCACTGAAGCTTTCTTT. This gives the protein CASSPSPGGTTEAFF.

This chain connects TRBV9 to TRBJ2-3; D may be TRBD2 (7 bases). Looked up from germline, CDR1 is SGDLS and CDR2 is YYNGEE. The V and J ends lost 0 bases and 5 bases respectively, with 13 bases between them. The CDR3 spans 15 residues. The chain's CDR3 is CASSVEGEGGDTQYF. DNA of the CDR3: TGTGCCAGCAGCGTAGAGGGGGAGGGGGGAGATACGCAGTATTTT.

Details on this clone: Other DNA sequences from this sample encode an identical CDR3 as well. The chain couples TRBV27 to TRBJ2-7; 8 bases line up with TRBD1. V shed 6 bases and J 1 base; nucleotides not matched to a gene: 2. Germline V CDR1 and CDR2: MNHEY, SMNVEV (reference sequence). This CDR3 comprises 13 residues. CDR3 region: CASRRQGSYEQYF. CDR3 DNA: TGTGCCAGCAGACGACAGGGGTCCTACGAGCAGTACTTC.